A selection of T cell receptor beta chains follows, all from one sample in a study of blood T cell repertoires in COVID-19. Using immunoSEQ multiplex PCR, the repertoire was profiled, and TCRdb retains in-frame clones only, with some absent. The table includes under 140,000 clones, 88% detected once. The sample taken for sequencing was peripheral blood. The receptor source for this set is a woman in her fifties or sixties with acute or convalescent COVID-19. The CDR3 runs from the conserved cysteine through the conserved F or W. Each record gives: J gene, clone size, V gene, D gene, CDR3 protein, CDR3 DNA. The D gene is left open where the match is weak. Clone sizes are given selectively: once, few, many, or a class where the clone is expanded.

j_gene: TRBJ2-7; abundance: -; v_gene: TRBV24-1; d_gene: -; CDR3aa: CATSEPRGQSYEQYF; CDR3nt: TGTGCCACCAGTGAGCCTCGGGGTCAGAGCTACGAGCAGTACTTC
j_gene: TRBJ1-2; abundance: -; v_gene: TRBV3-1/TRBV3-2; d_gene: TRBD1; CDR3aa: CASSQEGQGCTF; CDR3nt: TGTGCCAGCAGCCAAGAGGGACAGGGGTGCACCTTC
j_gene: TRBJ2-3; abundance: -; v_gene: TRBV18; d_gene: -; CDR3aa: CASSLSPGDTQYF; CDR3nt: TGTGCCAGCTCACTTTCCCCAGGGGATACGCAGTATTTT
j_gene: TRBJ2-2; abundance: once; v_gene: TRBV6-5; d_gene: TRBD1; CDR3aa: CASSRQGRTGELFF; CDR3nt: TGTGCCAGCAGCAGACAGGGAAGAACCGGGGAGCTGTTTTTT
j_gene: TRBJ2-7; abundance: -; v_gene: TRBV14; d_gene: TRBD1; CDR3aa: CASSQGTGGPYEQYF; CDR3nt: TGTGCCAGCAGCCAGGGGACAGGCGGCCCCTACGAGCAGTACTTC
j_gene: TRBJ1-1; abundance: -; v_gene: TRBV6-5; d_gene: TRBD1; CDR3aa: CASSRTGNTEAFF; CDR3nt: TGTGCCAGCAGCCGGACAGGGAACACTGAAGCTTTCTTT
j_gene: TRBJ2-7; abundance: -; v_gene: TRBV28; d_gene: TRBD2; CDR3aa: CASSVKLAGVEQYF; CDR3nt: TGTGCCAGCAGCGTCAAACTAGCGGGAGTCGAGCAGTACTTC
j_gene: TRBJ1-2; abundance: -; v_gene: TRBV6-5; d_gene: TRBD1; CDR3aa: CASSYTGTGNYGYTF; CDR3nt: TGTGCCAGCAGTTATACCGGGACAGGGAACTATGGCTACACCTTC
j_gene: TRBJ2-7; abundance: -; v_gene: TRBV5-1; d_gene: TRBD2; CDR3aa: CASSGGSSYEQYF; CDR3nt: TGCGCCAGCAGCGGCGGGAGCTCCTACGAGCAGTACTTC
j_gene: TRBJ2-7; abundance: -; v_gene: TRBV11-2; d_gene: TRBD1; CDR3aa: CASSVAGQGLYEQYF; CDR3nt: TGTGCCAGCAGCGTCGCGGGACAGGGGCTCTACGAGCAGTACTTC
j_gene: TRBJ1-1; abundance: -; v_gene: TRBV7-2; d_gene: TRBD1; CDR3aa: CASSLGTGGRWTEAFF; CDR3nt: TGTGCCAGCAGCTTGGGGACAGGGGGTCGGTGGACTGAAGCTTTCTTT
j_gene: TRBJ1-2; abundance: -; v_gene: TRBV5-6; d_gene: -; CDR3aa: CASSSDRSPAGLDGYTF; CDR3nt: TGTGCCAGCAGCTCTGATAGGAGCCCCGCAGGGCTGGATGGCTACACCTTC
j_gene: TRBJ1-3; abundance: -; v_gene: TRBV5-6; d_gene: -; CDR3aa: CASSLGLAAGNTIYF; CDR3nt: TGTGCCAGCAGCTTGGGATTGGCAGCTGGAAACACCATATATTTT
j_gene: TRBJ1-6; abundance: -; v_gene: TRBV6-5; d_gene: -; CDR3aa: CASMRGYSPNSPLHF; CDR3nt: TGTGCCAGCATGAGAGGGTATTCTCCTAATTCACCCCTCCACTTT
j_gene: TRBJ2-1; abundance: -; v_gene: TRBV15; d_gene: -; CDR3aa: CATSRDSHALTSYNEQFF; CDR3nt: TGTGCCACCAGCAGGGACTCCCATGCCCTTACGTCCTACAATGAGCAGTTCTTC